The clone carrying this TCR beta chain appeared a few times. At one end, the junction sequence differs from germline, possibly due to a read error. The data derive from a study of CD4 and CD8 cells across lung adenocarcinoma regions. The germline gives CDR1 MNHEY, CDR2 SMNVEV (reference sequence). The CDR3 is 11 residues long. TCRdb passed the PCR reads through MiXCR, listing each CDR3 protein once. The sample shows 20,000 to 25,000 distinct CDR3 sequences, roughly half of them seen only once. The V gene is TRBV27, the J gene TRBJ2-3; D is uncertain. This TCR came from a female donor with lung adenocarcinoma. The CD4 and CD8 labels of this study may be unreliable. The sample was CD8+ T cells from the center of a lung tumor. In DNA, the CDR3 is TGTGCCGGCGGTCATCCAGAGACGCAGTATTTC. The encoded protein is CAGGHPETQYF.